This T cell receptor beta chain is from a study of metastatic and nonmetastatic thyroid tumors. Before thyroid surgery, none of the patients had received any treatment. TCRdb called clones again from the PCR reads with MiXCR. The top ten clones hold around 11% of a sample with some 93,000 clones, over 9.5% of them seen once. Sequencing was carried out using blood. The clonotype originates from a female donor with papillary thyroid cancer or a benign thyroid nodule (not recorded which). Some clones in this sample may be carry-over from other donors' samples.

Written as DNA, the CDR3 is TGTGCCAGTAGTACAAGGACAGGACAACACTACGAGCAGTACTTC. This sequence encodes CASSTRTGQHYEQYF. The V gene is TRBV19, the J gene TRBJ2-7; the match to TRBD1 covers 7 bases. Germline V gene lookup returns CDR1 LNHDA and CDR2 SQIVND (reference sequence). The CDR3 spans 15 residues. J gave up 3 bases and V 4 bases, and 9 bases lay outside the gene matches. The full variable domain, completed using reference TRBV19 and TRBJ2-7, is DGGITQSPKYLFRKEGQNVTLSCEQNLNHDAMYWYRQDPGQGLRLIYYSQIVNDFQKGDIAEGYSVSREKKESFPLTVTSAQKNPTAFYLCASSTRTGQHYEQYFGPGTRLTVT.